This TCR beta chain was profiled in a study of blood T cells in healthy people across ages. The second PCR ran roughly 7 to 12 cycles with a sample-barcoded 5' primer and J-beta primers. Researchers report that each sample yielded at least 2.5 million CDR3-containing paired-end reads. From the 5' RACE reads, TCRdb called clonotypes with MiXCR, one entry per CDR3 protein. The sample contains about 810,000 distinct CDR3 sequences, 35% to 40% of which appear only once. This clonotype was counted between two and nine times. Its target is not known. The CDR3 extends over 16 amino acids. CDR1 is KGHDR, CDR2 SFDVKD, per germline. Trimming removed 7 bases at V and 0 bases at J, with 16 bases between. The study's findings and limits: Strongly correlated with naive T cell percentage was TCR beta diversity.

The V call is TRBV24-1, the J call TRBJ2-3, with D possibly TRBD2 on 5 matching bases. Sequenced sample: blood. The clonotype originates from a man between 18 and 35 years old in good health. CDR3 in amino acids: CATRGGRFTSTDTQYF. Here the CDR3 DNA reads TGTGCCACCAGGGGCGGGCGTTTTACTAGCACAGATACGCAGTATTTT.